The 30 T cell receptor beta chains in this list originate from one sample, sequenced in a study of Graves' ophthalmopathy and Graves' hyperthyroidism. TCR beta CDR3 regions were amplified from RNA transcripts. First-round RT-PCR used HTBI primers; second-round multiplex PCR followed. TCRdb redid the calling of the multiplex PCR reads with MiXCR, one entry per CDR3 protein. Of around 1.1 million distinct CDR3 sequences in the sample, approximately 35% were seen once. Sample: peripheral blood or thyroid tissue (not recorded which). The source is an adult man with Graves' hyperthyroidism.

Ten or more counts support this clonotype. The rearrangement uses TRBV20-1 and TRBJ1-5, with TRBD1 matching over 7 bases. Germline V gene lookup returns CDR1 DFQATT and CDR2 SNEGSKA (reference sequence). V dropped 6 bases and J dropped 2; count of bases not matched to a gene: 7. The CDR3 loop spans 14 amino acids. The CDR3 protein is CSAQYTGGNQPQHF. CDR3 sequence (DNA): TGCAGTGCGCAATACACAGGGGGCAATCAGCCCCAGCATTTT.

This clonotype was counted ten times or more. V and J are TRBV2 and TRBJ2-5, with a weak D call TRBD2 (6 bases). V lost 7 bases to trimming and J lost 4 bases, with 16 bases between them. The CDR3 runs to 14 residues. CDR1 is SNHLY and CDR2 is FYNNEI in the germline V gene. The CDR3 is CASTVGQGGETQYF. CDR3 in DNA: TGTGCCAGCACCGTGGGGCAGGGAGGAGAGACCCAGTACTTC.

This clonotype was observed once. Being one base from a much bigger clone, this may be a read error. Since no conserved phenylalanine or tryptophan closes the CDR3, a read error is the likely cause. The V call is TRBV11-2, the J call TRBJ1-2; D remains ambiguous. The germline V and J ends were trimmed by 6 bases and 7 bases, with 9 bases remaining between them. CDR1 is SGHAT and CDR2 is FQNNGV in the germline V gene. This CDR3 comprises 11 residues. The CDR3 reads CASREGGGYTV. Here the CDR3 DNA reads TGTGCCAGCAGGGAAGGCGGTGGCTACACCGTC.

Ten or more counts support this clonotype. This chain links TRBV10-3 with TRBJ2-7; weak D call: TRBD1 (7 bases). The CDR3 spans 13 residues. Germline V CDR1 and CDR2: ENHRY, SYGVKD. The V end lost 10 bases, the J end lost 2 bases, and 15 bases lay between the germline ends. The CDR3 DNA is TGTGCCAGCACAGGGGCGGGGACCTACGAGCAGTACTTC. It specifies CASTGAGTYEQYF.

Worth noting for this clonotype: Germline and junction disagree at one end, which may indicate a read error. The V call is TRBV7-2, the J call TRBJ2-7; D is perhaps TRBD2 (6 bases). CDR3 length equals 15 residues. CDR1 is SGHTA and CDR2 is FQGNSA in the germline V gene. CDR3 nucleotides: TGTGCCAGCAGCTTAAAACGGGAGTTCTCCCACGAGCAGTACTTC. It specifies CASSLKREFSHEQYF.

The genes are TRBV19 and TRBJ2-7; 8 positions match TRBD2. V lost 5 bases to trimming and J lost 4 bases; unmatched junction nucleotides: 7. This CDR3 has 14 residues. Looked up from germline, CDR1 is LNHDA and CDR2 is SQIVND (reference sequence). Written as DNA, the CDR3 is TGTGCCAGTAGTTTCTCGGGAGGGGTGTACGAGCAGTACTTC. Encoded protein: CASSFSGGVYEQYF.

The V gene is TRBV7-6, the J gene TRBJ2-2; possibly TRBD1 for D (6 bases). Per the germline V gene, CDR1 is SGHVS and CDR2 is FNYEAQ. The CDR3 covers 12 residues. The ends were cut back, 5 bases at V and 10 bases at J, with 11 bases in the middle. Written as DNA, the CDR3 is TGTGCCAGCAGCATACGACAGGAGGAGCTGTTTTTT. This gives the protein CASSIRQEELFF.

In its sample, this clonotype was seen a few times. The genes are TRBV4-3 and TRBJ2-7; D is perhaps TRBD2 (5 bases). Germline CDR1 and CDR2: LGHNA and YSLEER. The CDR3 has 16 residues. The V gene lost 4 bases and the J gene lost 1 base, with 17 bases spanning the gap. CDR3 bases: TGCGCCAGCAGCCGTACCGCTAGCTCTAATTCCTACGAGCAGTACTTC. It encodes CASSRTASSNSYEQYF.

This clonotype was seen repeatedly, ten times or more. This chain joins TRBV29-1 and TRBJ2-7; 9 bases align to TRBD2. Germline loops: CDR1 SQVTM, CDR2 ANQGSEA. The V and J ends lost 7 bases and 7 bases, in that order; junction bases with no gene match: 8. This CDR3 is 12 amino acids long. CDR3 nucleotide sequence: TGCAGCGCGACTAGCGGTGTCAGGGAGCAGTACTTC. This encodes CSATSGVREQYF.

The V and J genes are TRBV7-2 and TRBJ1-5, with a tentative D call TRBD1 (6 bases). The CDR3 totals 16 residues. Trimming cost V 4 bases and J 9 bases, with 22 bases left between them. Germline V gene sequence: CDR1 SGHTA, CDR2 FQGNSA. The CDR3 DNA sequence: TGTGCCAGCAGCTCTAGGGGGGAGGGGCCTGGATGGCCCCAGCATTTT. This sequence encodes CASSSRGEGPGWPQHF. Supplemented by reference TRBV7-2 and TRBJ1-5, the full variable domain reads GAGVSQSPSNKVTEKGKDVELRCDPISGHTALYWYRQSLGQGLEFLIYFQGNSAPDKSGLPSDRFSAERTGGSVSTLTIQRTQQEDSAVYLCASSSRGEGPGWPQHFGDGTRLSIL.

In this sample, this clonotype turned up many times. The CDR3 region is CASSTRQGKNYEQYF. In DNA, the CDR3 is TGCGCCAGCAGCACCAGACAGGGGAAAAACTACGAGCAGTACTTC. The chain carries TRBV5-1 and TRBJ2-7; TRBD1 matches 8 bases. Germline CDR1 SGHRS, CDR2 YFSETQ. The CDR3 spans 15 residues. The J segment lost 3 bases and the V segment lost 4 bases, leaving 9 bases of the junction unmatched.

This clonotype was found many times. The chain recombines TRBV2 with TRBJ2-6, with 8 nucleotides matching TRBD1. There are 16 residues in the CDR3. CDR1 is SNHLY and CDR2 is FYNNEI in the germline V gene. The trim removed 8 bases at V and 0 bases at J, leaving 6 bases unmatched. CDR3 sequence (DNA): TGTGCCAGCCGGACAGGGTGGTCCTCTGGGGCCAACGTCCTGACTTTC. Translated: CASRTGWSSGANVLTF.

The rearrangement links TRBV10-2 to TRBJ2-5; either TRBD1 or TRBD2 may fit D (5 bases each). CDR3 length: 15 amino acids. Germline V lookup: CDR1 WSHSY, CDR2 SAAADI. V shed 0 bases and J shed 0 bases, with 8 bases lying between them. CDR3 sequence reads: CASSESVGHQETQYF. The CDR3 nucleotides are TGCGCCAGCAGTGAGTCGGTGGGACACCAAGAGACCCAGTACTTC.

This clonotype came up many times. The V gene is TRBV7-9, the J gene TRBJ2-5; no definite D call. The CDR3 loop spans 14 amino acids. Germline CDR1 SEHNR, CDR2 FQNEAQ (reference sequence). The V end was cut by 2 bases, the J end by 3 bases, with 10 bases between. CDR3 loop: CASSLLPDKETQYF. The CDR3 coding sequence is TGTGCCAGCAGCTTATTACCAGATAAAGAGACCCAGTACTTC.

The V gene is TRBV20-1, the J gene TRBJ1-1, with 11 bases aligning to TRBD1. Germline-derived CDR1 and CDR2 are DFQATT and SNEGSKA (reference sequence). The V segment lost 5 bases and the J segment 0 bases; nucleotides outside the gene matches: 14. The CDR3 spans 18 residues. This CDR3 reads CSARPPAWTGGMNTEAFF. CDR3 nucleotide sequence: TGCAGTGCTCGCCCGCCCGCCTGGACAGGGGGCATGAACACTGAAGCTTTCTTT.

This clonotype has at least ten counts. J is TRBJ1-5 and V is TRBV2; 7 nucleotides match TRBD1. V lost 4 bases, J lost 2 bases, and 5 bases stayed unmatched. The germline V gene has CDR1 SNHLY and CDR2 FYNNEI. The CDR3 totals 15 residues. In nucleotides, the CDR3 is TGTGCCAGCAGTGCCCGACAGGGTCGCAATCAGCCCCAGCATTTT. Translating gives CASSARQGRNQPQHF. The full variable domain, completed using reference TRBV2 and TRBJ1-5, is EPEVTQTPSHQVTQMGQEVILRCVPISNHLYFYWYRQILGQKVEFLVSFYNNEISEKSEIFDDQFSVERPDGSNFTLKIRSTKLEDSAMYFCASSARQGRNQPQHFGDGTRLSIL.

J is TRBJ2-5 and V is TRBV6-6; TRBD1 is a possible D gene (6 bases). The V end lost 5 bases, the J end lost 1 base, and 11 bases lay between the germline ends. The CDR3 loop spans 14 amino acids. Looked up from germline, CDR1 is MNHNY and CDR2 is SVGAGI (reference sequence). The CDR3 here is CASSKGHTQETQYF. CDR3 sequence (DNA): TGTGCCAGCAGTAAGGGACACACCCAAGAGACCCAGTACTTC.

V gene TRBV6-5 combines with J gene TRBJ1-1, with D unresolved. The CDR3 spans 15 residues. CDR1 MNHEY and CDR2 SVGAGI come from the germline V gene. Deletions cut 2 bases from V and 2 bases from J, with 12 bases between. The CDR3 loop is CASSYEPESNTEAFF. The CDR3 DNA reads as TGTGCCAGCAGTTACGAGCCAGAGAGTAACACTGAAGCTTTCTTT.

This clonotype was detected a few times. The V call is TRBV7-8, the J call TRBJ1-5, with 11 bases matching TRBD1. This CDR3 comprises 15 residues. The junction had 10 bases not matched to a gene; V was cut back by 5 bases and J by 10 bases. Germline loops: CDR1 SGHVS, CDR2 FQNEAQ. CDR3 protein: CASSQGTGGRGPQHF. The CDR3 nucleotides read TGTGCCAGCAGCCAAGGGACAGGGGGTCGTGGCCCCCAGCATTTT.

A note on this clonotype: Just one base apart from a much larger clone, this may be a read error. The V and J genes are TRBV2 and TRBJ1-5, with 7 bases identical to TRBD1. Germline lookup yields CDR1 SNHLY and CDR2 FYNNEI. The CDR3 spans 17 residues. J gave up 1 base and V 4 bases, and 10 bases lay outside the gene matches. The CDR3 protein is CASSVVGGASSNQPQHF. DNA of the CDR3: TGTGCCAGCAGTGTGGTAGGGGGCGCGTCCAGCAATCAGCCCCAGCATTTT.

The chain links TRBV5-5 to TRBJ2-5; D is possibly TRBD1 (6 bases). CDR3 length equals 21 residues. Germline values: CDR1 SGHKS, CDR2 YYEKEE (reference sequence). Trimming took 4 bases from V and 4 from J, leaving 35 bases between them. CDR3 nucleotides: TGTGCCAGCAGCCAAGACCCCCGGGTTCGGAGCGCAGGAGGCAGGGGAGAGACCCAGTACTTC. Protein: CASSQDPRVRSAGGRGETQYF.

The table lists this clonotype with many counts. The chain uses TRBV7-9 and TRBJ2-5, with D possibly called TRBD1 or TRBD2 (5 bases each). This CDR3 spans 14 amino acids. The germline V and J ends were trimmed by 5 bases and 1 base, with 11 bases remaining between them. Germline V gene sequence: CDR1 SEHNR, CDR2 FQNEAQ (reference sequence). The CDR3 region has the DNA TGTGCCAGCAGCCCGGGACGGTTCCAAGAGACCCAGTACTTC. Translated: CASSPGRFQETQYF.

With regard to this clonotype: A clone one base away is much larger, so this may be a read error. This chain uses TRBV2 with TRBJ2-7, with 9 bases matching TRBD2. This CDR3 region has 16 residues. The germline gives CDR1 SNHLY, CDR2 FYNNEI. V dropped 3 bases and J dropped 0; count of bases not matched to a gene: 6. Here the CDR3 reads CASSDYSSGASYEQYF. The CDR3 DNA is TGTGCCAGCAGTGATTATTCTAGCGGGGCCTCCTACGAGCAGTACTTC.

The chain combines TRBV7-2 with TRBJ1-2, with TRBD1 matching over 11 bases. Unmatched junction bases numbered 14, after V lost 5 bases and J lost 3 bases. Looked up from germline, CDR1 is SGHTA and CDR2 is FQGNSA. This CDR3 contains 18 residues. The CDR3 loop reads CASSRPFGTGGLDYGYTF. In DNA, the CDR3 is TGTGCCAGCAGCCGCCCTTTCGGGACAGGGGGTCTCGACTATGGCTACACCTTC. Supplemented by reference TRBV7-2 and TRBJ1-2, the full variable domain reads GAGVSQSPSNKVTEKGKDVELRCDPISGHTALYWYRQSLGQGLEFLIYFQGNSAPDKSGLPSDRFSAERTGGSVSTLTIQRTQQEDSAVYLCASSRPFGTGGLDYGYTFGSGTRLTVV.

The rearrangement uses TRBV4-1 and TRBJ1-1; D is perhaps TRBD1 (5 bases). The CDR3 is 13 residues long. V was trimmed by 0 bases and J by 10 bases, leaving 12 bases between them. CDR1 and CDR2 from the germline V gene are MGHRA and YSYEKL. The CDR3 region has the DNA TGCGCCAGCAGCCAAGACGACAGCACCGGAGCTTTCTTT. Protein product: CASSQDDSTGAFF.

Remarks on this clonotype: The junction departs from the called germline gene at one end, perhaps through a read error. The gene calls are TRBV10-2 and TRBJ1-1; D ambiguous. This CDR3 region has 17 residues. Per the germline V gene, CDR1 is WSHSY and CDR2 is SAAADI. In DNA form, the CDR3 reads TGTGCCAGCAGTCAGTTTCTCCTCGGACGGTCCCCTGAGTGGGCTTTCTTT. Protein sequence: CASSQFLLGRSPEWAFF.

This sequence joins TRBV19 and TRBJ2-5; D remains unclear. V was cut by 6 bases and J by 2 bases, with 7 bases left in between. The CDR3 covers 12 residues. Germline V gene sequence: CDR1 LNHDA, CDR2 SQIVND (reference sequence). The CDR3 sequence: CASRWEQETQYF. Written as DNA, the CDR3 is TGTGCCAGTAGGTGGGAACAAGAGACCCAGTACTTC.

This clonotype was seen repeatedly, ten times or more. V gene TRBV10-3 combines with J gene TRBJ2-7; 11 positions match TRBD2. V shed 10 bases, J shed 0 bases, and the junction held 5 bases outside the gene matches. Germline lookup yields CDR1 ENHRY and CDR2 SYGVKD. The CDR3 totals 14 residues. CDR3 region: CATSGLAASYEQYF. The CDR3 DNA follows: TGTGCCACCTCGGGACTAGCGGCCTCCTACGAGCAGTACTTC.

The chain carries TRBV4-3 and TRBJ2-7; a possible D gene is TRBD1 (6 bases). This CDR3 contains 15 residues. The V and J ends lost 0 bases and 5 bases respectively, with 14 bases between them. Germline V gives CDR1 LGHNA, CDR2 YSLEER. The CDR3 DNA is TGCGCCAGCAGCCAAGATGACGACAGGCAGGACGAGCAGTACTTC. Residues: CASSQDDDRQDEQYF.

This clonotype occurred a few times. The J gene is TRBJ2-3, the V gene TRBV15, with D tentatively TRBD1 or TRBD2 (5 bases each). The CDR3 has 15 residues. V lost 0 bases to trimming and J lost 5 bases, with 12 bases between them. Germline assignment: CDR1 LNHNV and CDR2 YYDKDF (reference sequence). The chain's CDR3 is CATSREWGSEDTQYF. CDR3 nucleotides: TGTGCCACCAGCAGAGAGTGGGGGTCTGAAGATACGCAGTATTTT.